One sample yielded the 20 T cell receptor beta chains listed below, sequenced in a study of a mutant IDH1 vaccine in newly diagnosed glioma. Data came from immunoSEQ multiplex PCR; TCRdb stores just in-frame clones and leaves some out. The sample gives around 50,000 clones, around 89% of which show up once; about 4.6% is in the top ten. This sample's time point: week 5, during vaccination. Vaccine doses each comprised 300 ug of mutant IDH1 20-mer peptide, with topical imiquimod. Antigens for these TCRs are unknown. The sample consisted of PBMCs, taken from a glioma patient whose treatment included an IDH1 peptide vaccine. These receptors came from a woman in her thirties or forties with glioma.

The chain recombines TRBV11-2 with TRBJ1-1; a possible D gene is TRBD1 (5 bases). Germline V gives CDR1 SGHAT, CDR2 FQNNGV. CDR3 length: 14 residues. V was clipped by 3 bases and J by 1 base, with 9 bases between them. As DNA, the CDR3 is TGTGCCAGCAGCTTGGGCAGGGAGAACACTGAAGCTTTCTTT. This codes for CASSLGRENTEAFF.

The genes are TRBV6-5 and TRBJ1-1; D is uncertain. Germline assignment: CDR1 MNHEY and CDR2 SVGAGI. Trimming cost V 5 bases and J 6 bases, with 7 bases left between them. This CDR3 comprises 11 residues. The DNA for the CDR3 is TGTGCCAGCAGTAACGGGGCTGAAGCTTTCTTT. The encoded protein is CASSNGAEAFF.

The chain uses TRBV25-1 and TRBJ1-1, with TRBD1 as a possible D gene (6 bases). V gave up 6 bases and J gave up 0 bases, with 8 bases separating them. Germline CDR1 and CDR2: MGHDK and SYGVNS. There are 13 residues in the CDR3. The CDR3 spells CASSQGLNTEAFF. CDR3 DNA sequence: TGTGCCAGCAGCCAGGGGTTGAACACTGAAGCTTTCTTT.

In DNA, the CDR3 is TGTGCCAGCAGCTCACGGACAGGCTTCTATGAAAAACTGTTTTTT. Protein: CASSSRTGFYEKLFF. The rearrangement uses TRBV13 and TRBJ1-4, with TRBD1 matching 7 bases. This CDR3 is 15 amino acids long. The V segment lost 4 bases and the J segment 6 bases; nucleotides outside the gene matches: 8. The V gene's germline CDR1 is PRHDT and CDR2 FYEKMQ (reference sequence).

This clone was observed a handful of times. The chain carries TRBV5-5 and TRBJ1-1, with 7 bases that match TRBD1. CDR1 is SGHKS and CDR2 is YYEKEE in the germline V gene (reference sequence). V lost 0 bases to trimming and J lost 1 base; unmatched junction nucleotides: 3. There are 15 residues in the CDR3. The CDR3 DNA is TGTGCCAGCAGCTTGGGACAGGGCCGGAACACTGAAGCTTTCTTT. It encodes CASSLGQGRNTEAFF. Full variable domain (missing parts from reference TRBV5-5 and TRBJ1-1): DAGVTQSPTHLIKTRGQQVTLRCSPISGHKSVSWYQQVLGQGPQFIFQYYEKEERGRGNFPDRFSARQFPNYSSELNVNALLLGDSALYLCASSLGQGRNTEAFFGQGTRLTVV.

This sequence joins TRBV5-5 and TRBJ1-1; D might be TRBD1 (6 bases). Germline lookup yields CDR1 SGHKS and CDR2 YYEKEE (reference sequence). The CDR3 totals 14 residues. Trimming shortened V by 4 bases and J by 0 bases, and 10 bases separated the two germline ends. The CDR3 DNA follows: TGTGCCAGCAGCCGAGGGGGTTTGAACACTGAAGCTTTCTTT. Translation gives CASSRGGLNTEAFF.

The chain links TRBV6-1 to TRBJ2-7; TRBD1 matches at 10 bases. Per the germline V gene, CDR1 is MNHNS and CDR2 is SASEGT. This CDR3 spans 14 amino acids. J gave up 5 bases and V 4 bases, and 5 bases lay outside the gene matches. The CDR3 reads CASSVSTGGDEQYF. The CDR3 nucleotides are TGTGCCAGCAGTGTCTCGACAGGGGGCGACGAGCAGTACTTC.

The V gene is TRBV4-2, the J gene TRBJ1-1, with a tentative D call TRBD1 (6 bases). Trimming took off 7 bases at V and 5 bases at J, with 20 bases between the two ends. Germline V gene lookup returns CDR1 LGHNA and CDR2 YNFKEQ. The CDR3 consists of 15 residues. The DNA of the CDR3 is TGTGCCAGCACCTCCGCCCAGGGAGGGGGAACTGAAGCTTTCTTT. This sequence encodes CASTSAQGGGTEAFF.

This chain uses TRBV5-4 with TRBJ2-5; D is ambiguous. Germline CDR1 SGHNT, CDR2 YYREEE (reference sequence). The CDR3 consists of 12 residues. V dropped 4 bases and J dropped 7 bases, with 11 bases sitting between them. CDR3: CASSPIGGTQYF. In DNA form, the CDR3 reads TGTGCCAGCAGCCCAATCGGCGGGACCCAGTACTTC.

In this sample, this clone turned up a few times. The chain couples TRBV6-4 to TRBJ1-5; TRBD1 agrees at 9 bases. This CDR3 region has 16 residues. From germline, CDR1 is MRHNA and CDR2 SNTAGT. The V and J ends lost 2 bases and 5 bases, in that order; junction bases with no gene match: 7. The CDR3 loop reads CASSDVAGDRDQPQHF. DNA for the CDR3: TGTGCCAGCAGTGACGTGGCGGGGGACAGGGATCAGCCCCAGCATTTT.

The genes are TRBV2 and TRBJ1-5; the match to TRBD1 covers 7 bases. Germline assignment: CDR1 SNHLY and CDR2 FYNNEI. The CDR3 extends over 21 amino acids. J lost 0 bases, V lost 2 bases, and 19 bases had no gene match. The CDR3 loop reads CASSETRTGTDGRGSNQPQHF. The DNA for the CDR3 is TGTGCCAGCAGTGAAACCCGAACCGGGACAGACGGTCGTGGTAGCAATCAGCCCCAGCATTTT.

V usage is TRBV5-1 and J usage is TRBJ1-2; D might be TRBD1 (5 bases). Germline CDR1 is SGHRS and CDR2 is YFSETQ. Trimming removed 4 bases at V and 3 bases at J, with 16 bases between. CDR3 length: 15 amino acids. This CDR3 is CASSPITGTDYGYTF. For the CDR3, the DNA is TGCGCCAGCAGCCCGATTACCGGGACGGACTATGGCTACACCTTC.

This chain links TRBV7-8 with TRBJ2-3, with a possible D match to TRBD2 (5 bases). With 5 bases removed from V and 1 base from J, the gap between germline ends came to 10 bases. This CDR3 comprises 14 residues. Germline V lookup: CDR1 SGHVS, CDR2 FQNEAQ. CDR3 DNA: TGTGCCAGCAGCCAGAGGACTGGCACAGATACGCAGTATTTT. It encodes CASSQRTGTDTQYF.

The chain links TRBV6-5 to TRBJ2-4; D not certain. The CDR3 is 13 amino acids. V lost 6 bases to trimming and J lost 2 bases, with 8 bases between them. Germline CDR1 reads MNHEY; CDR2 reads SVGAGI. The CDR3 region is CASSPDPKNIQYF. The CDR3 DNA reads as TGTGCCAGCAGCCCAGATCCCAAAAACATTCAGTACTTC.

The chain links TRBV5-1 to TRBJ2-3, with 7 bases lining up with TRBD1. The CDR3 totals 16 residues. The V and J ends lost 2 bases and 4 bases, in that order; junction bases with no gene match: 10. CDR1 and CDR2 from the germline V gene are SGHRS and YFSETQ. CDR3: CASSFGQELRSDTQYF. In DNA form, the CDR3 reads TGCGCCAGCAGCTTCGGACAGGAACTTCGGTCAGATACGCAGTATTTT.

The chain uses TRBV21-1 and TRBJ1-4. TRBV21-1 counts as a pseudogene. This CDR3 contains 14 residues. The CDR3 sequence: CASSRKYTNEKLFF. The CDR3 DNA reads TGTGCCAGCAGTAGAAAATACACTAATGAAAAACTGTTTTTT.

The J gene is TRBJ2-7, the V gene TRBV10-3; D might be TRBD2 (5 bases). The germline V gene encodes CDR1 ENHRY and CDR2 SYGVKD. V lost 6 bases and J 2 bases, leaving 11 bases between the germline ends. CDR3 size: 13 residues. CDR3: CAISFGVPYEQYF. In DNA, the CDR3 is TGTGCCATCAGCTTCGGGGTTCCCTACGAGCAGTACTTC.

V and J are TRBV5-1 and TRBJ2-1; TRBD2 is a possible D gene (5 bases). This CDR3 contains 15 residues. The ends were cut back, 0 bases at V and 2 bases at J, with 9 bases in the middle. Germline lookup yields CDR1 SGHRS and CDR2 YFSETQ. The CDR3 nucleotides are TGCGCCAGCAGCTTGGATGCGGGTACCTACAATGAGCAGTTCTTC. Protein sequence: CASSLDAGTYNEQFF.

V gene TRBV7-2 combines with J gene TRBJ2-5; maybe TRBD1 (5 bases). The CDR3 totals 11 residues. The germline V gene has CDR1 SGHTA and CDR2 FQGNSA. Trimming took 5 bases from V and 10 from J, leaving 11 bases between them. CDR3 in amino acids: CASSPWGYQYF. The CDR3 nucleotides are TGTGCCAGCAGCCCCTGGGGCTACCAGTACTTC.

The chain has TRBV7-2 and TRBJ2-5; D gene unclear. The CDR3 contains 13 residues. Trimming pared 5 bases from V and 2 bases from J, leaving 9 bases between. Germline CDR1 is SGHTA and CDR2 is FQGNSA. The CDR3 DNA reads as TGTGCCAGCAGCCCAGGACGGCAAGAGACCCAGTACTTC. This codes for CASSPGRQETQYF. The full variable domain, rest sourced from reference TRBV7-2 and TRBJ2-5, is GAGVSQSPSNKVTEKGKDVELRCDPISGHTALYWYRQSLGQGLEFLIYFQGNSAPDKSGLPSDRFSAERTGGSVSTLTIQRTQQEDSAVYLCASSPGRQETQYFGPGTRLLVL.